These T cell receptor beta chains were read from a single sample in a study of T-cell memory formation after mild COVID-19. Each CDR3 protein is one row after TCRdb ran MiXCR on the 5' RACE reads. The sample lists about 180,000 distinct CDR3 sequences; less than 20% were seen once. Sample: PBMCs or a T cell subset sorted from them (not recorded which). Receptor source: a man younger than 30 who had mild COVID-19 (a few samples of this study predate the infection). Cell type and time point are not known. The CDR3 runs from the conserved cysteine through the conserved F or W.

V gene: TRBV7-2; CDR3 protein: CASSLPAGAQYF
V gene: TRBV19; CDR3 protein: CASSIWPGRDNEQFF
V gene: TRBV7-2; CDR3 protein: CASERGSSTDTQYF
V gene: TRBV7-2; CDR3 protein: CASSLMLGAGELFF
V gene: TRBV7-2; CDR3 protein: CASSPHYLAGGPSETQYF
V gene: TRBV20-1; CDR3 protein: CSASLPLAGGGVLWETQYF
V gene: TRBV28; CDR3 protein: CASSLPHNEQFF
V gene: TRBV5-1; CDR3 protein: CASSPRDRSTGELFF
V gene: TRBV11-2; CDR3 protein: CASSPRPQLRGRDTEAFF
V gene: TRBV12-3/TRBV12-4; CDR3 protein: CASSSQETDTQYF
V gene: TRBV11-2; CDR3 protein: CASSPDRGQDQHF
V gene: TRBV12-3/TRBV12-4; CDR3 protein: CASSLDRAGNTEAFF
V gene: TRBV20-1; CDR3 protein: CSARDMRLNTEAFF
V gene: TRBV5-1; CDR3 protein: CASSAGTGSGGAFF
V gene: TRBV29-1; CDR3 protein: CSVEPGQNTEAFF
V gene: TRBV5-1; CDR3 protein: CASSLNPGTQRGYTF
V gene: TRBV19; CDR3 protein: CASSIEPHTDTQYF
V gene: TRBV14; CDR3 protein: CASSQPRDSLGTGELFF
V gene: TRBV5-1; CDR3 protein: CASSLAQRGKGDTQYF
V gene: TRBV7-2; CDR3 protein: CASSLYGGVNTEAFF
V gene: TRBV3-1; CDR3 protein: CASSQGTSATYEQYF
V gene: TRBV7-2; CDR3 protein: CASSHRDNPEKLFF
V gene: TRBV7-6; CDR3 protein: CASSLVPGLDAGELFF
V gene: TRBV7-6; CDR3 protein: CASSLGSWAETQYF
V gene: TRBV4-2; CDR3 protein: CASSEGISNQPQHF
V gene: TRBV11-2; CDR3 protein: CASSLADGGTQYF
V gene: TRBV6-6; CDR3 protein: CASSYVQALDGYTF
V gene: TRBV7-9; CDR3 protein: CASSFPGFSETQYF
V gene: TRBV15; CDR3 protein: CATSAFETQYF
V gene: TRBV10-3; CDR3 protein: CAISESPGGAEKLFF
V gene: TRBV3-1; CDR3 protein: CASSQDMASGELFF
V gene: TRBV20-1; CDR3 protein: CSATRQGASGGYTF
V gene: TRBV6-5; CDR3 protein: CASSLGQVEDTQYF
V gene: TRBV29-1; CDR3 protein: CSVGDGYNSPLHF
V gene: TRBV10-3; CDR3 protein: CAISEGTDNEKLFF